This T cell receptor (beta chain) appears in the sequencing data of a study of blood T cell repertoires in COVID-19. The wider study: Both acute and convalescent COVID-19 samples were obtained from the United States, Italy and Spain.

In the authors' methods: Reference gene primers were amplified, and this amplification served to estimate nucleated cell counts. The assay was immunoSEQ multiplex PCR, and TCRdb's table has in-frame clones only and misses some. That table supplies the V and J calls and clone size; D and trimming were determined from the DNA. The sample holds under 150,000 clones, about 86% seen once. Membership in each cohort depended on participant-reported clinical history. The CDR3 covers 14 residues. The receptor was isolated from a middle-aged man with acute COVID-19. The chain carries TRBV21-1 and TRBJ2-7; the table's D call, TRBD1, has no DNA check behind it. TRBV21-1 is a pseudogene locus. The specimen sequenced was PBMCs or T cells enriched from blood (not recorded which). The CDR3 loop reads CASTSPDRGDEQYF. The DNA for the CDR3 is TGTGCCAGCACCTCCCCGGACAGGGGCGACGAGCAGTACTTC.